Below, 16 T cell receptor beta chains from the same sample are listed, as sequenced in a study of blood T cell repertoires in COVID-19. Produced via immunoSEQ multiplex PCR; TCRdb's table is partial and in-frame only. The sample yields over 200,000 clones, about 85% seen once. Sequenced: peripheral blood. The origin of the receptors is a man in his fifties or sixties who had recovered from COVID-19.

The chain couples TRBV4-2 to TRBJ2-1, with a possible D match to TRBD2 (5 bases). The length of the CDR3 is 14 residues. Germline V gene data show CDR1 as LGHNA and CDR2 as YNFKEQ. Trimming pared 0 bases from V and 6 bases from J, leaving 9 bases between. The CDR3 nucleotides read TGTGCCAGCAGCCAAGATGAGGGTGGCAATGAGCAGTTCTTC. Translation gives CASSQDEGGNEQFF.

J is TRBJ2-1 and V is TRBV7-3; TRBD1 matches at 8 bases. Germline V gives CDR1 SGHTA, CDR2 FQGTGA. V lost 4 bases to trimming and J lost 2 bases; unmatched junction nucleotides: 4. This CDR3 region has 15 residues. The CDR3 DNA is TGTGCCAGCAGCTCCTCAGGGGGCCCCTACAATGAGCAGTTCTTC. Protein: CASSSSGGPYNEQFF.

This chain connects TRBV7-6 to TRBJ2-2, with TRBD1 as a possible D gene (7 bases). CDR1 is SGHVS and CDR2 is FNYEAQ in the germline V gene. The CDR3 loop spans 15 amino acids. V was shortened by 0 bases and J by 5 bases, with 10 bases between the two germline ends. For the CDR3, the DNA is TGTGCCAGCAGCTTAGCGGAGGGGGCGACCGGGGAGCTGTTTTTT. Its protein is CASSLAEGATGELFF.

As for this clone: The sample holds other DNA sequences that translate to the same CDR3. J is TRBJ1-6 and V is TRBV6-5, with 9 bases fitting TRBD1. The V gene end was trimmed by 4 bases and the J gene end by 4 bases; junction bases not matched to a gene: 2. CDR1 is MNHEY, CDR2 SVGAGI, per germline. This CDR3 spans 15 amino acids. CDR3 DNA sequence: TGTGCCAGCAGTTCCGGGACAGGGTATAATTCACCCCTCCACTTT. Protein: CASSSGTGYNSPLHF.

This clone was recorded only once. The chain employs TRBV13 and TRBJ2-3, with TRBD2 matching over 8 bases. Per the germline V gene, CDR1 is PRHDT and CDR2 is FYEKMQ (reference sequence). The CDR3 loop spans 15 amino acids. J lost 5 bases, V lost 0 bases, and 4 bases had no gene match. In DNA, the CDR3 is TGTGCCAGCAGCTTAGGGCGGGGACTAGGAGATACGCAGTATTTT. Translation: CASSLGRGLGDTQYF.

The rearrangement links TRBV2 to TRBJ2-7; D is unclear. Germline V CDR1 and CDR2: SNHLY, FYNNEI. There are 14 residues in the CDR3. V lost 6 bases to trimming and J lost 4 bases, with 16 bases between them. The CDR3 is CASSPNPNQYEQYF. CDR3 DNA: TGTGCCAGCAGCCCCAATCCCAATCAATACGAGCAGTACTTC. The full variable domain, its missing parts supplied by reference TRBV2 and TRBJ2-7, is EPEVTQTPSHQVTQMGQEVILRCVPISNHLYFYWYRQILGQKVEFLVSFYNNEISEKSEIFDDQFSVERPDGSNFTLKIRSTKLEDSAMYFCASSPNPNQYEQYFGPGTRLTVT.

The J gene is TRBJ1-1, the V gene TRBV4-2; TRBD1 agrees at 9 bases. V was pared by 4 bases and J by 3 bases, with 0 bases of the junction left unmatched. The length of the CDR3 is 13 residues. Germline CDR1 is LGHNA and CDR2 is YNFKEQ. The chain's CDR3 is CASSRDRDTEAFF. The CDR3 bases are TGTGCCAGCAGCCGGGACAGGGACACTGAAGCTTTCTTT.

The CDR3 nucleotides are TGTGCCAGCAGTCCAGGGGGCAATCAGCCCCAGCATTTT. Translating gives CASSPGGNQPQHF. V is TRBV25-1 and J is TRBJ1-5, with D possibly being TRBD1 (6 bases). CDR3 length equals 13 residues. CDR1 is MGHDK and CDR2 is SYGVNS in the germline V gene. V lost 5 bases to trimming and J lost 2 bases, with 7 bases between them.

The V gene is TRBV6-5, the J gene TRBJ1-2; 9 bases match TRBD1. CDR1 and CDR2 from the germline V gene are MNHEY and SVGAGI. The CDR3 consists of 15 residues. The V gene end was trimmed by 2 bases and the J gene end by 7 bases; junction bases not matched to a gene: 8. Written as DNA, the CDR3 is TGTGCCAGCAGTTACGAGGACAGGGGTCCGGGTGGCTACACCTTC. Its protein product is CASSYEDRGPGGYTF.

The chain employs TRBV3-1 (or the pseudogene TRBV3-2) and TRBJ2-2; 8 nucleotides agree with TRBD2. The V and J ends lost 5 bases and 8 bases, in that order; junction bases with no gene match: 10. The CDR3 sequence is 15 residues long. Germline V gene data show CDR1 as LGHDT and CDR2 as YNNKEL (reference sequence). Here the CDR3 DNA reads TGTGCCAGCAGCGCTCGAGGAGCGGGGGCTGGGGAGCTGTTTTTT. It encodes CASSARGAGAGELFF.

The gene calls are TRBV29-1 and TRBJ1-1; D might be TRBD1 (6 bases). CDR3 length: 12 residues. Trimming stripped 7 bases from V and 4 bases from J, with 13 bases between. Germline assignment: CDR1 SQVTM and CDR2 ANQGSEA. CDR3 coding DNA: TGCAGCGCCGGACAGACGGGCACTGAAGCTTTCTTT. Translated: CSAGQTGTEAFF.

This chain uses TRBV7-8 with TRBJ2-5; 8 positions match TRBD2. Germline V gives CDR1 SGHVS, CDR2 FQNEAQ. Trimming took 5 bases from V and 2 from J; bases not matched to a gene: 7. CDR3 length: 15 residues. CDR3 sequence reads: CASSTRGTSQETQYF. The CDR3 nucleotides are TGTGCCAGCAGCACCCGAGGGACTAGTCAAGAGACCCAGTACTTC.

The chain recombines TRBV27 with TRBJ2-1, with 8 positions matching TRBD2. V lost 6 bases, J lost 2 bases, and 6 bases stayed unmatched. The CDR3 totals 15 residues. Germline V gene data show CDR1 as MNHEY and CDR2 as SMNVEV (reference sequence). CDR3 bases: TGTGCCAGCAGAAAGCGGGGGCATCCCTACAATGAGCAGTTCTTC. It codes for CASRKRGHPYNEQFF.

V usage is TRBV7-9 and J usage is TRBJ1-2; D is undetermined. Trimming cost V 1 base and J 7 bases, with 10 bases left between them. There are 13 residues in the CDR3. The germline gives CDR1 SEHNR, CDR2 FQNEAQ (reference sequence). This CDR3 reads CASSLERSTGYTF. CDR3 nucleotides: TGTGCCAGCAGCTTAGAGAGGTCGACTGGCTACACCTTC. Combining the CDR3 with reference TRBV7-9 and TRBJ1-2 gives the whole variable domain DTGVSQNPRHKITKRGQNVTFRCDPISEHNRLYWYRQTLGQGPEFLTYFQNEAQLEKSRLLSDRFSAERPKGSFSTLEIQRTEQGDSAMYLCASSLERSTGYTFGSGTRLTVV.

CDR3 sequence: CASSNRDRYTEAFF. CDR3 DNA: TGTGCCAGCAGCAACCGGGACAGGTACACTGAAGCTTTCTTT. The V gene is TRBV3-1 (or the pseudogene TRBV3-2), the J gene TRBJ1-1, with 8 bases that match TRBD1. Germline lookup yields CDR1 LGHDT and CDR2 YNNKEL (reference sequence). V was clipped by 5 bases and J by 3 bases; unmatched bases: 5. This CDR3 is built from 14 residues.

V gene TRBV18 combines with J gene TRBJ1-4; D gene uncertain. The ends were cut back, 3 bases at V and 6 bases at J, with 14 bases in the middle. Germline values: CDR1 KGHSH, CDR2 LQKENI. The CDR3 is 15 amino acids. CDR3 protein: CASSPSELAHEKLFF. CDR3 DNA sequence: TGTGCCAGCTCACCCAGCGAGTTAGCTCATGAAAAACTGTTTTTT.